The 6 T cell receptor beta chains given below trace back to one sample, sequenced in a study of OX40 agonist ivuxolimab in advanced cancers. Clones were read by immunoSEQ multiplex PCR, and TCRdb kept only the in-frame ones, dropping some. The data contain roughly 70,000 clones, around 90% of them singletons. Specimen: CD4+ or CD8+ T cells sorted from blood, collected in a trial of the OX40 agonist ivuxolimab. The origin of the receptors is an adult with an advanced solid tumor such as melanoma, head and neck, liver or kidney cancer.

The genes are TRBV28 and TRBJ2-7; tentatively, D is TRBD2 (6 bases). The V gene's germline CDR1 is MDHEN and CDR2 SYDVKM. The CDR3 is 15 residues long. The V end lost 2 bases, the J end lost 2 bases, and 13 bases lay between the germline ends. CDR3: CASSLTAGGTYEQYF. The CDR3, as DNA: TGTGCCAGCAGTTTAACTGCTGGGGGGACCTACGAGCAGTACTTC. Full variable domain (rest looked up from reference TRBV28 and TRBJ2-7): DVKVTQSSRYLVKRTGEKVFLECVQDMDHENMFWYRQDPGLGLRLIYFSYDVKMKEKGDIPEGYSVSREKKERFSLILESASTNQTSMYLCASSLTAGGTYEQYFGPGTRLTVT.

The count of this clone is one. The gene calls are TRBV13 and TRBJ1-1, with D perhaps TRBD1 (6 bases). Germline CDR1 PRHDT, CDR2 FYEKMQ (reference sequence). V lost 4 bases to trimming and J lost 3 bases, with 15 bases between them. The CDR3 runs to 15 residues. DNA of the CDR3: TGTGCCAGCAGCTCAAGGGGGGGCCCATACACTGAAGCTTTCTTT. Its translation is CASSSRGGPYTEAFF. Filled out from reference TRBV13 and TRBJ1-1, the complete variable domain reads AAGVIQSPRHLIKEKRETATLKCYPIPRHDTVYWYQQGPGQDPQFLISFYEKMQSDKGSIPDRFSAQQFSDYHSELNMSSLELGDSALYFCASSSRGGPYTEAFFGQGTRLTVV.

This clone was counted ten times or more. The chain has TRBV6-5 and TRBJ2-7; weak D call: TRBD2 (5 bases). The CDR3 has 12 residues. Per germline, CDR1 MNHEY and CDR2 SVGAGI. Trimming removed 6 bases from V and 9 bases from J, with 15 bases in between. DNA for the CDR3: TGTGCCAGCAGCCTCGGGGTCCGGAGGCAGTACTTC. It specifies CASSLGVRRQYF.

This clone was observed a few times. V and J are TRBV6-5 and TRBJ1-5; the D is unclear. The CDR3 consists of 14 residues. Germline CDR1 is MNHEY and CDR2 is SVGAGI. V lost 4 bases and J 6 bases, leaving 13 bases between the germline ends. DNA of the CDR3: TGTGCCAGCAGTTCTGACACCCGCTTTCAGCCCCAGCATTTT. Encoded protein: CASSSDTRFQPQHF.

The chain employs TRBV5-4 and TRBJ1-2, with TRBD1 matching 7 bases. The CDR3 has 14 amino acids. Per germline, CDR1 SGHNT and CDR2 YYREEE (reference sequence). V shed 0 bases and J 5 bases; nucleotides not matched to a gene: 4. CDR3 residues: CASSLEGAHYGYTF. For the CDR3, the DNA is TGTGCCAGCAGCTTGGAGGGGGCGCATTATGGCTACACCTTC. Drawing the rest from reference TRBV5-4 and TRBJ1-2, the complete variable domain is ETGVTQSPTHLIKTRGQQVTLRCSSQSGHNTVSWYQQALGQGPQFIFQYYREEENGRGNFPPRFSGLQFPNYSSELNVNALELDDSALYLCASSLEGAHYGYTFGSGTRLTVV.

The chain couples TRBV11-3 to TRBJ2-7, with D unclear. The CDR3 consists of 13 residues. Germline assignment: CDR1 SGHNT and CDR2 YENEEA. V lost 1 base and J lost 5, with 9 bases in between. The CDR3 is CASSLGPWDEQYF. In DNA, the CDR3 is TGTGCCAGCAGCTTAGGGCCCTGGGACGAGCAGTACTTC.